This TCR beta chain was recorded in a study of T cell responses to AZD1222 COVID-19 vaccine. This clone was seen once. Its antigen is unknown. The study's findings and limits: Females outnumbered males among donors, who were mostly white British; clonal diversity was possibly underestimated. Repertoire sampling occurred only after the peak T cell response.

This CDR3 contains 15 residues. V lost 5 bases, J lost 2 bases, and 6 bases stayed unmatched. Per the germline V gene, CDR1 is SGHAT and CDR2 is FQNNGV. Using immunoSEQ multiplex PCR, the repertoire was profiled, and TCRdb retains in-frame clones only, with some absent. The top ten clones hold around 5% of a sample with 95,000 to 110,000 clones, 85% to 95% of them seen once. The material sequenced was peripheral blood, taken on day 0 of AZD1222 vaccination. The receptor's source is an adult in good health. The V gene is TRBV11-2, the J gene TRBJ2-7, with 10 bases that match TRBD2. The CDR3 loop reads CASSRLAGGTYEQYF. The CDR3 DNA is TGTGCCAGCAGCCGACTAGCGGGCGGGACCTACGAGCAGTACTTC.